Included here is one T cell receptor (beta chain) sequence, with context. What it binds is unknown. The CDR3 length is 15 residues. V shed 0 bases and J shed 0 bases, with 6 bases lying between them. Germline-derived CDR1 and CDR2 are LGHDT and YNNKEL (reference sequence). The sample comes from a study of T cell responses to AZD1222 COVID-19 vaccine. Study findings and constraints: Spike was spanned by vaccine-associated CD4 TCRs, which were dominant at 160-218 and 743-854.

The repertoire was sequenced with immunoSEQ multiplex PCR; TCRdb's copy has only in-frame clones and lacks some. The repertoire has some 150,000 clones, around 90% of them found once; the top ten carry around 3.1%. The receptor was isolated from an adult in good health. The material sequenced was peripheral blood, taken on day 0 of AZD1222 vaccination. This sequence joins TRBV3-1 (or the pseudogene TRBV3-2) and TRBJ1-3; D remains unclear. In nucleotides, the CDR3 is TGTGCCAGCAGCCAAGAACGGATCTCTGGAAACACCATATATTTT. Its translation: CASSQERISGNTIYF.